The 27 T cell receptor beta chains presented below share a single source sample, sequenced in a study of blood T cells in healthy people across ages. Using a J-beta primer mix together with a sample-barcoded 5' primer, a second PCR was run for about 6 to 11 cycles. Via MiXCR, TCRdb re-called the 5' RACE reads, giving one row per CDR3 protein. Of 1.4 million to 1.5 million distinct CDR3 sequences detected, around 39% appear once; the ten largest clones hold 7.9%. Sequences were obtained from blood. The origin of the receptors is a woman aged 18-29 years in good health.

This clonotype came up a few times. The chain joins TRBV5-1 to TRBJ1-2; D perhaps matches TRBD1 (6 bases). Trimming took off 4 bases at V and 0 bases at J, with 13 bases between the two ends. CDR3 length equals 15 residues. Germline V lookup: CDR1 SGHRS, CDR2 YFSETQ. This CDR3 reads CASSPEGGANYGYTF. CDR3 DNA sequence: TGCGCCAGCAGCCCCGAGGGGGGAGCTAACTATGGCTACACCTTC.

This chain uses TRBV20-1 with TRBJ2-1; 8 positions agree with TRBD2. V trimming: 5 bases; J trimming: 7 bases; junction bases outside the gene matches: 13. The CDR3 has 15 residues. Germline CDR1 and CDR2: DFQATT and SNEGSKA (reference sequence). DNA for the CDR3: TGCAGTGCTGGTGACGTTGGGGGCGGGGGGAATGAGCAGTTCTTC. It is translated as CSAGDVGGGGNEQFF.

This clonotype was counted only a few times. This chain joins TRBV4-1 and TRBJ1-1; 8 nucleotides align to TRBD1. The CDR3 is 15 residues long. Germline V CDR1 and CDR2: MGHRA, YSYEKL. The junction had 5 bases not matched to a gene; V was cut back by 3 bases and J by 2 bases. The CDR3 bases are TGCGCCAGCAGCCATCCGGGACAGGTAAACACTGAAGCTTTCTTT. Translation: CASSHPGQVNTEAFF.

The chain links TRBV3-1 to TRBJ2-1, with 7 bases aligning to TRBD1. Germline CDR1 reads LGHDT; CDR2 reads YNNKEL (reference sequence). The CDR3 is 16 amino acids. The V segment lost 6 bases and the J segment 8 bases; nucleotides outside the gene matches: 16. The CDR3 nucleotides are TGTGCCAGCAGTCTCAAGGTCCTTGGGACAGTAGATGAGCAGTTCTTC. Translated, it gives CASSLKVLGTVDEQFF.

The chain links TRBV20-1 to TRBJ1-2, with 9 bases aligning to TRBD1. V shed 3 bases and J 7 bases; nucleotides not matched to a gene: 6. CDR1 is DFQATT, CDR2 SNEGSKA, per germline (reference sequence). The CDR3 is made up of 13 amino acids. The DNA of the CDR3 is TGCAGTGCTAGGGACAGGGGAGGGTCTGGCTACACCTTC. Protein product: CSARDRGGSGYTF.

The CDR3 DNA sequence: TGCGCCAGCAGCCAAGGGAGATTGGGGAGAGGTACAGATACGCAGTATTTT. Translated: CASSQGRLGRGTDTQYF. This rearrangement joins TRBV4-1 to TRBJ2-3, with a weak D call TRBD2 (5 bases). The CDR3 extends over 17 amino acids. The V gene's germline CDR1 is MGHRA and CDR2 YSYEKL. With 1 base removed from V and 3 bases from J, the gap between germline ends came to 17 bases.

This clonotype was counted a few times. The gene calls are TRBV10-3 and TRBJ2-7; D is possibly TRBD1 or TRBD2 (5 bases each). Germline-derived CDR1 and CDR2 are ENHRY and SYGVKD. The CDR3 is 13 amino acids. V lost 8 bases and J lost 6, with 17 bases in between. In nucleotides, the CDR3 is TGTGCCATCGCTAGGGACCCCCGTGGCGAGCAGTACTTC. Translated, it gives CAIARDPRGEQYF.

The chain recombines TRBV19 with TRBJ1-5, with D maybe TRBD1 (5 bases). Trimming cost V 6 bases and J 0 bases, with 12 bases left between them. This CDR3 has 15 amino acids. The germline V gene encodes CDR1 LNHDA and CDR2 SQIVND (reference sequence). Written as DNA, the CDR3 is TGTGCCAGTAGATTTGACAGTTATAGCAATCAGCCCCAGCATTTT. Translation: CASRFDSYSNQPQHF. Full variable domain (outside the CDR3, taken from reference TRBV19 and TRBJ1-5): DGGITQSPKYLFRKEGQNVTLSCEQNLNHDAMYWYRQDPGQGLRLIYYSQIVNDFQKGDIAEGYSVSREKKESFPLTVTSAQKNPTAFYLCASRFDSYSNQPQHFGDGTRLSIL.

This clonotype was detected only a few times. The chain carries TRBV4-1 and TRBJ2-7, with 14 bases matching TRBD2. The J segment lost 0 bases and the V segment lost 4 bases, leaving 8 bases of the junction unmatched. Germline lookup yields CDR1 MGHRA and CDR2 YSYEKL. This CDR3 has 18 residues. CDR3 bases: TGCGCCAGCAGCCTCTGGACTAGCGGGGGGCAGAACTCCTACGAGCAGTACTTC. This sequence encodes CASSLWTSGGQNSYEQYF.

DNA of the CDR3: TGCAGTGCTTTAACTAGCGCGGGAGTGCCCTACGAGCAGTACTTC. It yields the protein CSALTSAGVPYEQYF. J is TRBJ2-7 and V is TRBV20-1; TRBD2 matches at 7 bases. V was clipped by 5 bases and J by 2 bases; unmatched bases: 12. This CDR3 region has 15 residues. Germline CDR1 and CDR2: DFQATT and SNEGSKA (reference sequence).

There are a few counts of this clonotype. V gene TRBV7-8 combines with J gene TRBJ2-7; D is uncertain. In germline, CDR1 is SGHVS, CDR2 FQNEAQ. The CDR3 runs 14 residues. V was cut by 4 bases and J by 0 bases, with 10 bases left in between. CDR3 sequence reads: CASSSHLSSYEQYF. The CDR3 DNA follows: TGTGCCAGCAGCTCCCATCTAAGCTCCTACGAGCAGTACTTC.

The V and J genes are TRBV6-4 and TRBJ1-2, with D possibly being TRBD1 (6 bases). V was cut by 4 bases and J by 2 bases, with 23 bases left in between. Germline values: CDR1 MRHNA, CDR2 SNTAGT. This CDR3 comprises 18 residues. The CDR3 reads CASSAGGRLQGQNYGYTF. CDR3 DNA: TGTGCCAGCAGTGCCGGGGGCCGGTTACAGGGCCAGAACTATGGCTACACCTTC.

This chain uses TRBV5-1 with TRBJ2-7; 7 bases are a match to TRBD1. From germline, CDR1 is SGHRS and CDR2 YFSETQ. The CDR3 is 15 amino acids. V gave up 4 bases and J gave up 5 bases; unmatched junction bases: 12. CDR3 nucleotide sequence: TGCGCCAGCAGCCCCCCGACAGGGATTCTCGACGAGCAGTACTTC. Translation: CASSPPTGILDEQYF.

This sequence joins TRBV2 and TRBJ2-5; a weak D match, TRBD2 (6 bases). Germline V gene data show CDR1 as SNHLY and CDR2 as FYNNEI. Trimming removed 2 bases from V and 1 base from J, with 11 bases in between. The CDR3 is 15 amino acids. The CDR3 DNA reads TGTGCCAGCAGTGAATTGGGACTCCTCCAAGAGACCCAGTACTTC. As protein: CASSELGLLQETQYF.

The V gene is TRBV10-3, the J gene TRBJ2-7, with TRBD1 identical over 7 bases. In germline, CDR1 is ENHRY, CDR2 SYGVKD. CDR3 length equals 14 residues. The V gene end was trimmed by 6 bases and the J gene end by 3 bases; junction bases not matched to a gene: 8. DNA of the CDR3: TGTGCCATCAGAGACGGGACAGAACTCTACGAGCAGTACTTC. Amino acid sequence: CAIRDGTELYEQYF.

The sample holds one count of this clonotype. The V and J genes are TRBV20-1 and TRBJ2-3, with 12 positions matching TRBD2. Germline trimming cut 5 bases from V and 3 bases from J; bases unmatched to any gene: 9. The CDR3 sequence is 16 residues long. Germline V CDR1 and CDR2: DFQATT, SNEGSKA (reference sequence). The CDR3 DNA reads TGCAGTGCTGGCCGGACTAGCGGGGTTAGGACAGATACGCAGTATTTT. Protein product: CSAGRTSGVRTDTQYF.

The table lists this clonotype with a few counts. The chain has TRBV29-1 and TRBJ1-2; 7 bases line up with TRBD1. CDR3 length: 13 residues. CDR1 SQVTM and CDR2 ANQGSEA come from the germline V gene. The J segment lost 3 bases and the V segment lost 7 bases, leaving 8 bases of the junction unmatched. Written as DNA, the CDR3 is TGCAGCGGACACAGACAGGGCGACTATGGCTACACCTTC. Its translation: CSGHRQGDYGYTF. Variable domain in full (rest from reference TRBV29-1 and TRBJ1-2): SAVISQKPSRDICQRGTSLTIQCQVDSQVTMMFWYRQQPGQSLTLIATANQGSEATYESGFVIDKFPISRPNLTFSTLTVSNMSPEDSSIYLCSGHRQGDYGYTFGSGTRLTVV.

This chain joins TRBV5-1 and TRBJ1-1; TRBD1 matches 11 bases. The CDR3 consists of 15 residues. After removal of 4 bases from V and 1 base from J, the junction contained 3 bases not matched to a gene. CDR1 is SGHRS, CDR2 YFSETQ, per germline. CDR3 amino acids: CASSNGTGGNTEAFF. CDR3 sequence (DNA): TGCGCCAGCAGCAACGGGACAGGGGGGAACACTGAAGCTTTCTTT.

The CDR3 sequence: CASTGIFSRQAIYGYTF. The CDR3 DNA is TGTGCCAGCACTGGCATTTTTTCTAGACAGGCGATCTATGGCTACACCTTC. The V call is TRBV28, the J call TRBJ1-2; a weak D match, TRBD1 (6 bases). Looked up from germline, CDR1 is MDHEN and CDR2 is SYDVKM. Trimming left V 7 bases short and J 4 bases short, with 25 bases between. There are 17 residues in the CDR3.

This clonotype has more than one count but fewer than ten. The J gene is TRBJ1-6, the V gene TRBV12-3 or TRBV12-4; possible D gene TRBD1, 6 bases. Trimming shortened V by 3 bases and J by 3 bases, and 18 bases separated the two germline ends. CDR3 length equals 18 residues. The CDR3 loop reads CASSFTLDSHFYNSPLHF. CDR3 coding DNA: TGTGCCAGCAGTTTCACGTTGGACAGTCATTTCTATAATTCACCCCTCCACTTT.

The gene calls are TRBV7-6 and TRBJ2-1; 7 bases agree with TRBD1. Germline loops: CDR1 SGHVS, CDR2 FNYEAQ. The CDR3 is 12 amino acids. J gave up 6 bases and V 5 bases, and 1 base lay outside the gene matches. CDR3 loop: CASSGQANEQFF. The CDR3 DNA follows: TGTGCCAGCAGCGGACAGGCCAATGAGCAGTTCTTC.

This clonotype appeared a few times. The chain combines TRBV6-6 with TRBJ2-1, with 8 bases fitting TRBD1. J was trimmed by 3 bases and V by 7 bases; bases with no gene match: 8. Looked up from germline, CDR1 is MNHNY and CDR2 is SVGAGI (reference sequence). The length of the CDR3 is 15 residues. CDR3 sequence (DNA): TGTGCCAGCAACCCGACAGGGGCGGTCTACAATGAGCAGTTCTTC. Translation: CASNPTGAVYNEQFF.

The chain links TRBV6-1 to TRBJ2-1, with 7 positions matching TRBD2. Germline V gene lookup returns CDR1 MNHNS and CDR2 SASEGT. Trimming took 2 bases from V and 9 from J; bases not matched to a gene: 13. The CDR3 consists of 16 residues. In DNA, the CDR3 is TGTGCCAGCAGTGAATGGGCGGGAGAACTGATGGGTGAGCAGTTCTTC. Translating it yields CASSEWAGELMGEQFF.

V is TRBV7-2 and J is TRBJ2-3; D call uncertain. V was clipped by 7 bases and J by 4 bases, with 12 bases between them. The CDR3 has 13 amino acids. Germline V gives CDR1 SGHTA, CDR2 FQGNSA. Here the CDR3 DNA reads TGTGCCAGCAACCACGGAGCCTCAGATACGCAGTATTTT. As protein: CASNHGASDTQYF.

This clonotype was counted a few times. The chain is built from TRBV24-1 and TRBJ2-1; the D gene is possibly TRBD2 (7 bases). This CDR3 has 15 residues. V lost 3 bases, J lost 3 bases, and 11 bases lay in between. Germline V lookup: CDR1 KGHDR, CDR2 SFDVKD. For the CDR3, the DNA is TGTGCCACCAGTGATAGGGGGGGGAACTACAATGAGCAGTTCTTC. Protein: CATSDRGGNYNEQFF.

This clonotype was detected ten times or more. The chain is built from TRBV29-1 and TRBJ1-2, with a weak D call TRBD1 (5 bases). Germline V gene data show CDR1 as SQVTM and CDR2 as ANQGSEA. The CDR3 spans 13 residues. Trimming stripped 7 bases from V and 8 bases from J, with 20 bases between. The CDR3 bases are TGCAGCGCGCCACAAGACCAGGGTTGGGGCTACACCTTC. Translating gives CSAPQDQGWGYTF.

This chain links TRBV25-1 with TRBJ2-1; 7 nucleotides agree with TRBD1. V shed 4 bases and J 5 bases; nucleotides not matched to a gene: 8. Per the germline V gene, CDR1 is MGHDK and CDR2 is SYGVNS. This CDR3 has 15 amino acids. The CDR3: CASSGSGTANNEQFF. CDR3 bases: TGTGCCAGCAGTGGATCCGGGACAGCCAACAATGAGCAGTTCTTC.